These 31 T cell receptor beta chains were sequenced from one sample in a study of CD8 T cells in ankylosing spondylitis (dated by TCRdb to about 2017). Receptors were amplified or captured by 5' RACE. The sequencer listed for this sample is Illumina HiSeq 2500. TCRdb trimmed public reads at Q25 via fastp, called clones via MiXCR and kept in-frame beta chains. Rows merge per CDR3 protein into single entries with the most common DNA and genes. The sample table contains around 120,000 distinct CDR3 sequences; only one count was recorded for around 9.3% of them. The top ten hold 2.5% to 3.5% of the sample. Sequencing was carried out using blood, either unsorted or a sorted T cell fraction (not recorded which). These receptors were collected from a male donor with ankylosing spondylitis or in good health (not recorded which).

This clonotype showed up many times. The chain has TRBV11-2 and TRBJ2-3; possibly TRBD2 for D (5 bases). V gave up 5 bases and J gave up 2 bases, with 14 bases separating them. The length of the CDR3 is 15 residues. From germline, CDR1 is SGHAT and CDR2 FQNNGV. Written as DNA, the CDR3 is TGTGCCAGCAGCCCGGGCCAGCGGAACACAGATACGCAGTATTTT. This translates into CASSPGQRNTDTQYF.

This clonotype has only a few counts. CDR3 sequence reads: CASSFDRRNTQYF. CDR3 DNA sequence: TGTGCCAGCAGTTTTGATAGGAGGAATACGCAGTATTTT. The rearrangement joins TRBV12-3 or TRBV12-4 to TRBJ2-3; a weak D match, TRBD2 (5 bases). Trimming removed 3 bases from V and 7 bases from J, with 11 bases in between. The CDR3 extends over 13 amino acids.

This clonotype was seen repeatedly, ten times or more. This chain connects TRBV6-2 or TRBV6-3 to TRBJ2-2; D possibly corresponds to TRBD2 (5 bases). Trimming removed 5 bases from V and 7 bases from J, with 14 bases in between. The CDR3 is 14 residues long. The germline V gene encodes CDR1 MNHEY and CDR2 SVGEGT. CDR3 nucleotide sequence: TGTGCCAGCAGTCCCCACGGACTGAGCGGGGAGCTGTTTTTT. Its protein is CASSPHGLSGELFF.

The rearrangement joins TRBV6-6 to TRBJ2-1; unclear D gene. Between the trimmed V and J ends, which lost 6 bases and 9 bases, there was a span of 15 bases. Germline V CDR1 and CDR2: MNHNY, SVGAGI (reference sequence). The CDR3 consists of 13 residues. The CDR3 here is CASRYRATIEQFF. CDR3 nucleotides: TGTGCCAGCAGGTACCGGGCCACAATTGAGCAGTTCTTC.

The table lists this clonotype with many counts. The chain has TRBV12-3 or TRBV12-4 and TRBJ2-1; TRBD2 matches 12 bases. The CDR3 spans 16 residues. V lost 7 bases to trimming and J lost 4 bases; unmatched junction nucleotides: 8. CDR3 in DNA: TGTGCCAGCAACCCCGCTAGCGGGAGGGGGTACAATGAGCAGTTCTTC. Encoded protein: CASNPASGRGYNEQFF.

This clonotype showed up just a few times. V usage is TRBV15 and J usage is TRBJ2-7; D remains ambiguous. From germline, CDR1 is LNHNV and CDR2 YYDKDF (reference sequence). Deletions cut 0 bases from V and 3 bases from J, with 9 bases between. The CDR3 runs to 14 residues. The CDR3 here is CATSRDLVSYEQYF. The DNA for the CDR3 is TGTGCCACCAGCAGAGATTTAGTTAGCTACGAGCAGTACTTC.

About this clonotype itself: A clone one base away is much larger, so this may be a read error. This chain uses TRBV27 with TRBJ2-7; 7 bases line up with TRBD2. CDR1 is MNHEY and CDR2 is SMNVEV in the germline V gene (reference sequence). The CDR3 has 13 amino acids. This CDR3 reads CASSSAGAYEQCF. DNA of the CDR3: TGTGCCAGCAGTTCGGCGGGAGCCTACGAGCAGTGCTTC.

This clonotype showed up many times. J is TRBJ2-3 and V is TRBV20-1, with TRBD2 matching 7 bases. This CDR3 contains 15 residues. Germline values: CDR1 DFQATT, CDR2 SNEGSKA (reference sequence). V lost 6 bases, J lost 3 bases, and 12 bases stayed unmatched. The CDR3 region has the DNA TGCAGTGCGTGGGGGGGAAGCGGAGGGACAGATACGCAGTATTTT. This gives the protein CSAWGGSGGTDTQYF.

This clonotype showed up many times. The CDR3 nucleotides read TGTGCCAGCAGTTCCCTCCCATACTACGAGCAGTACTTC. Translated, it gives CASSSLPYYEQYF. The V gene is TRBV12-3 or TRBV12-4, the J gene TRBJ2-7; unclear D gene. This CDR3 spans 13 amino acids. V lost 4 bases to trimming and J lost 3 bases, with 10 bases between them.

Ten or more counts support this clonotype. The chain carries TRBV12-3 or TRBV12-4 and TRBJ2-3; D perhaps matches TRBD1 (5 bases). V lost 6 bases to trimming and J lost 0 bases, with 13 bases between them. This CDR3 is 15 amino acids long. The CDR3 loop reads CASSPGRGSTDTQYF. In DNA form, the CDR3 reads TGTGCCAGCAGCCCCGGAAGGGGTAGCACAGATACGCAGTATTTT.

The CDR3 sequence: CASSPRDGNQPQHF. CDR3 coding DNA: TGTGCCAGCTCACCCAGGGACGGAAATCAGCCCCAGCATTTT. The J gene is TRBJ1-5, the V gene TRBV18, with D perhaps matching TRBD1 (5 bases). Germline V gene data show CDR1 as KGHSH and CDR2 as LQKENI. V lost 3 bases and J lost 4, with 10 bases in between. This CDR3 region has 14 residues.

This clonotype was picked up many times. V and J are TRBV12-3 or TRBV12-4 and TRBJ1-3; D uncertain. The CDR3 loop spans 12 amino acids. With 3 bases removed from V and 7 bases from J, the gap between germline ends came to 7 bases. As DNA, the CDR3 is TGTGCCAGCAGTTTGAAGGTTAACACCATATATTTT. Amino acids: CASSLKVNTIYF.

This clonotype was observed many times. The chain uses TRBV7-9 and TRBJ2-5, with D hard to call. V was trimmed by 5 bases and J by 7 bases, leaving 8 bases between them. CDR3 size: 11 residues. Per the germline V gene, CDR1 is SEHNR and CDR2 is FQNEAQ (reference sequence). The CDR3 spells CASSLPGTQYF. In DNA form, the CDR3 reads TGTGCCAGCAGCCTACCAGGGACCCAGTACTTC.

This clonotype was observed many times. The chain uses TRBV7-2 and TRBJ1-2, with D possibly matching TRBD1 (5 bases). This CDR3 is built from 14 residues. Germline values: CDR1 SGHTA, CDR2 FQGNSA. V lost 1 base and J 7 bases, leaving 13 bases between the germline ends. The CDR3 sequence: CASSLGGSGAGYTF. Written as DNA, the CDR3 is TGTGCCAGCAGCTTAGGCGGTTCCGGGGCTGGCTACACCTTC.

J is TRBJ2-3 and V is TRBV20-1; TRBD2 agrees at 13 bases. The germline gives CDR1 DFQATT, CDR2 SNEGSKA (reference sequence). The V and J ends lost 5 bases and 1 base, in that order; junction bases with no gene match: 9. The CDR3 extends over 17 amino acids. The CDR3 DNA sequence: TGCAGTGCTCCACTCCTTGGACTAGCGGGAGGCACAGATACGCAGTATTTT. Protein: CSAPLLGLAGGTDTQYF.

This clonotype was counted at least ten times. The chain combines TRBV7-2 with TRBJ1-3, with D tentatively TRBD1 (5 bases). The CDR3 runs 15 residues. CDR1 is SGHTA and CDR2 is FQGNSA in the germline V gene. Trimming shortened V by 4 bases and J by 4 bases, and 14 bases separated the two germline ends. The CDR3 DNA is TGTGCCAGCAGCTCTCAGGGTACCGGGGGAAACACCATATATTTT. This translates into CASSSQGTGGNTIYF.

This clonotype was recorded many times. The V and J genes are TRBV28 and TRBJ1-6; 11 bases line up with TRBD1. CDR3 length equals 17 residues. Germline trimming cut 6 bases from V and 6 bases from J; bases unmatched to any gene: 10. Germline CDR1 and CDR2: MDHEN and SYDVKM. The CDR3 region is CASRPRTGGIRNSPLHF. CDR3 sequence (DNA): TGTGCCAGCAGACCACGGACAGGGGGCATCCGTAATTCACCCCTCCACTTT.

In its sample, this clonotype was seen a few times. The chain has TRBV6-1 and TRBJ1-2; D possibly corresponds to TRBD1 (5 bases). This CDR3 is 15 amino acids long. From germline, CDR1 is MNHNS and CDR2 SASEGT. V shed 6 bases and J shed 3 bases, with 17 bases lying between them. For the CDR3, the DNA is TGTGCCAGCAGCCCCGACTGGACGGGGGACTATGGCTACACCTTC. Translated, it gives CASSPDWTGDYGYTF.

This clonotype showed up many times. The J gene is TRBJ2-7, the V gene TRBV27; unclear D gene. CDR3 length: 14 residues. The V gene lost 3 bases and the J gene lost 1 base, with 10 bases spanning the gap. Germline-derived CDR1 and CDR2 are MNHEY and SMNVEV (reference sequence). As DNA, the CDR3 is TGTGCCAGCAGTTTCCGTGGTGTGTCCTACGAGCAGTACTTC. It specifies CASSFRGVSYEQYF.

The J gene is TRBJ2-1, the V gene TRBV7-9, with 9 bases matching TRBD2. With V trimmed by 4 bases and J by 3 bases, 4 bases remained unmatched. This CDR3 has 15 residues. Germline CDR1 reads SEHNR; CDR2 reads FQNEAQ (reference sequence). The CDR3 DNA is TGTGCCAGCAGCTCGACTAGCGGCCTCTACAATGAGCAGTTCTTC. Residues: CASSSTSGLYNEQFF.

The sample holds many counts of this clonotype. The chain carries TRBV6-1 and TRBJ2-3, with a tentative D call TRBD2 (5 bases). Germline-derived CDR1 and CDR2 are MNHNS and SASEGT. The CDR3 consists of 15 residues. Trimming left V 8 bases short and J 2 bases short, with 17 bases between. CDR3: CASSKGVGLTDTQYF. In DNA form, the CDR3 reads TGTGCCAGCTCTAAGGGAGTCGGGCTCACAGATACGCAGTATTTT.

As to this clonotype: This may arise from a read error, as a much more abundant clone is one base away. DNA of the CDR3: TGTGCCAGCAGCTTGAGGGAGGCCGGTTCCCATAATCAAAAACTGTTTTTT. It is translated as CASSLREAGSHNQKLFF. The chain recombines TRBV5-5 with TRBJ1-4, with unresolved D. CDR3 size: 17 residues. Looked up from germline, CDR1 is SGHKS and CDR2 is YYEKEE (reference sequence).

This clonotype appeared a few times. The CDR3 region has the DNA TGTGCCATTAAAGGAACCGGGGAGCTGTTTTTT. Its translation: CAIKGTGELFF. The chain couples TRBV7-9 to TRBJ2-2; D gene uncertain. Trimming removed 10 bases from V and 5 bases from J, with 8 bases in between. The CDR3 is 11 amino acids. The germline V gene encodes CDR1 SEHNR and CDR2 FQNEAQ (reference sequence).

In its sample, this clonotype was seen many times. This rearrangement joins TRBV7-9 to TRBJ1-5; D uncertain. The V end lost 3 bases, the J end lost 2 bases, and 8 bases lay between the germline ends. Per germline, CDR1 SEHNR and CDR2 FQNEAQ (reference sequence). CDR3 length: 14 residues. CDR3 in DNA: TGTGCCAGCAGCTTCGATCCGGGCAATCAGCCCCAGCATTTT. It encodes CASSFDPGNQPQHF.

This clonotype has a count of ten or more. The chain employs TRBV7-2 and TRBJ2-1; unclear D gene. Germline CDR1 SGHTA, CDR2 FQGNSA. Trimming took 5 bases from V and 9 from J, leaving 14 bases between them. The CDR3 has 13 residues. CDR3 sequence: CASSQLWAGEQFF. The CDR3 DNA follows: TGTGCCAGCAGCCAATTATGGGCCGGTGAGCAGTTCTTC.

This clonotype appeared many times. The chain uses TRBV7-8 and TRBJ2-1; TRBD1 might be the D (5 bases). CDR3 length equals 16 residues. Per the germline V gene, CDR1 is SGHVS and CDR2 is FQNEAQ. V was clipped by 2 bases and J by 6 bases, with 17 bases between them. CDR3: CASSLNLRVRPNEQFF. The CDR3 nucleotides read TGTGCCAGCAGCTTAAACCTCAGGGTACGTCCCAATGAGCAGTTCTTC.

This clonotype was counted ten times or more. The V and J genes are TRBV6-1 and TRBJ2-3, with no clear D. V was clipped by 6 bases and J by 6 bases, with 16 bases between them. This CDR3 contains 14 residues. The germline gives CDR1 MNHNS, CDR2 SASEGT. Written as DNA, the CDR3 is TGTGCCAGCAGCCTCGACACTTCCAGGGATACGCAGTATTTT. It encodes CASSLDTSRDTQYF.

This clonotype was observed at least ten times. V and J are TRBV7-2 and TRBJ2-1; D is possibly TRBD2 (6 bases). Trimming shortened V by 0 bases and J by 4 bases, and 10 bases separated the two germline ends. The CDR3 contains 15 residues. The V gene's germline CDR1 is SGHTA and CDR2 FQGNSA. The CDR3: CASSLAGGLYNEQFF. The CDR3 coding sequence is TGTGCCAGCAGCTTAGCCGGGGGACTTTACAATGAGCAGTTCTTC.

This clonotype was found many times. This rearrangement joins TRBV7-9 to TRBJ2-3; D is ambiguous. V was trimmed by 5 bases and J by 3 bases, leaving 6 bases between them. CDR1 SEHNR and CDR2 FQNEAQ come from the germline V gene (reference sequence). The CDR3 is made up of 12 amino acids. The CDR3 DNA follows: TGTGCCAGCAGCGAGGTGACAGATACGCAGTATTTT. Translating it yields CASSEVTDTQYF.

This clonotype was counted many times. V is TRBV7-9 and J is TRBJ1-3; D uncertain. This CDR3 has 12 residues. CDR1 is SEHNR and CDR2 is FQNEAQ in the germline V gene (reference sequence). V dropped 5 bases and J dropped 2 bases, with 4 bases sitting between them. The CDR3 protein is CASSPAGNTIYF. The CDR3 region has the DNA TGTGCCAGCAGCCCAGCTGGAAACACCATATATTTT.

Many counts were recorded for this clonotype. The V and J genes are TRBV20-1 and TRBJ2-7; D is possibly TRBD1 or TRBD2 (5 bases each). The CDR3 is 13 amino acids. V was pared by 4 bases and J by 0 bases, with 10 bases between. Germline V gene lookup returns CDR1 DFQATT and CDR2 SNEGSKA (reference sequence). CDR3 loop: CSANGGNSYEQYF. CDR3 DNA: TGCAGTGCTAATGGGGGAAACTCCTACGAGCAGTACTTC.